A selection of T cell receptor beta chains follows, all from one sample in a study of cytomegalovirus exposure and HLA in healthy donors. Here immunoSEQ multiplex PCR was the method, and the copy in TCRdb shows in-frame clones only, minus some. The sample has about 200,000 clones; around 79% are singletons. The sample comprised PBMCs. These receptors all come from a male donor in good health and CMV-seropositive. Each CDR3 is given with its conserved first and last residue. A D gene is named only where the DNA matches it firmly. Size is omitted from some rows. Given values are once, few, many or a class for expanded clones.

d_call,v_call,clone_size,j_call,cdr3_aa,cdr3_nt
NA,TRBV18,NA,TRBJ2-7,CASSLNPSYEQYF,TGTGCCAGCTCACTCAACCCGAGCTACGAGCAGTACTTC
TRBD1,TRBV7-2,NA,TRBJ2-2,CASSLYGQAGFGGELFF,TGTGCCAGCAGCTTATATGGACAGGCTGGATTTGGCGGGGAGCTGTTTTTT
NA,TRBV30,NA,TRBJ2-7,CAWSVGLASLEQYF,TGTGCCTGGAGTGTAGGGTTAGCGTCTCTCGAGCAGTACTTC
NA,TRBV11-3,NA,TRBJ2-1,CASSLDRYNEQFF,TGTGCCAGCAGCTTAGACAGGTACAATGAGCAGTTCTTC
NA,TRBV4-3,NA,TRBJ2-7,CGRARRGTGWGYEQYF,TGCGGTAGGGCCCGAAGGGGGACCGGTTGGGGCTACGAGCAGTACTTC
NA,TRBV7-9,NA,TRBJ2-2,CASSLAFDKNTGELFF,TGTGCCAGCAGCTTAGCGTTCGACAAGAACACCGGGGAGCTGTTTTTT
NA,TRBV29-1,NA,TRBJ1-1,CSVEDNYTEAFF,TGCAGCGTTGAAGATAACTACACTGAAGCTTTCTTT
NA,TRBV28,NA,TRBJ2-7,CASRTGTPSYEQYF,TGTGCCAGCAGAACCGGGACTCCTTCGTACGAGCAGTACTTC
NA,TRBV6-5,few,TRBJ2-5,CASSTTYGRRETQYF,TGTGCCAGCAGTACCACCTATGGGCGCCGGGAGACCCAGTACTTC
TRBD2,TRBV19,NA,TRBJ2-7,CASSIGGGNLDEQYF,TGTGCCAGTAGTATAGGCGGGGGGAATCTGGACGAGCAGTACTTC
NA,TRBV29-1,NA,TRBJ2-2,CSMGHLNTGELFF,TGCAGCATGGGACATCTGAACACCGGGGAGCTGTTTTTT
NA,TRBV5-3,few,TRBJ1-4,CARSLAGGGGEKLFF,TGTGCCAGAAGCTTGGCCGGGGGGGGCGGTGAAAAACTGTTTTTT
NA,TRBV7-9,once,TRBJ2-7,CASTRAGTRYYEQYF,TGTGCCAGCACCAGGGCCGGGACACGATACTACGAGCAGTACTTC
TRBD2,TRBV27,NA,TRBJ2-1,CASSLPPQRGYNEQFF,TGTGCCAGCAGTTTACCCCCCCAGCGGGGATACAATGAGCAGTTCTTC
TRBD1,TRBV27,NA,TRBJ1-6,CASSDRDRGTYNSPLHF,TGTGCCAGCAGTGACCGCGACAGGGGAACCTATAATTCACCCCTCCACTTT
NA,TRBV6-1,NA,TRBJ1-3,CASRLGGSGNTIYF,TGTGCCAGCAGACTCGGGGGGTCTGGAAACACCATATATTTT
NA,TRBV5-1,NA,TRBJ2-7,CASGLALGYEQYF,TGCGCCAGCGGCTTGGCTCTAGGTTACGAGCAGTACTTC
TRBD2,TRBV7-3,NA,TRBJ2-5,CASSPRGAGGGETQYF,TGTGCCAGCAGCCCAAGGGGAGCGGGAGGTGGTGAGACCCAGTACTTC
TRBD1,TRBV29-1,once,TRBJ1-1,CSARTGMNTEAFF,TGCAGCGCTCGGACAGGGATGAACACTGAAGCTTTCTTT
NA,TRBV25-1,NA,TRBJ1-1,CASGGGGRTF,TGTGCCAGCGGAGGGGGAGGGCGGACTTTT
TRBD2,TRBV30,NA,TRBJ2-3,CAWKGRGLAGRADTQYF,TGTGCCTGGAAGGGTCGGGGACTAGCGGGACGGGCAGATACGCAGTATTTT
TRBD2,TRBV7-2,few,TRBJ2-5,CASSLAPTSGGAQETQYF,TGTGCCAGCAGCTTAGCCCCGACTAGCGGGGGGGCCCAAGAGACCCAGTACTTC
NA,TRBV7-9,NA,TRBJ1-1,CASSHQQGEAFF,TGTGCCAGCAGCCACCAACAGGGTGAAGCTTTCTTT
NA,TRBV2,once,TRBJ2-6,CASWGSGTLSGANVLTF,TGTGCCAGCTGGGGGTCAGGGACTCTCTCTGGGGCCAACGTCCTGACTTTC
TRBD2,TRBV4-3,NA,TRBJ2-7,CASSQGLAGLNEQYF,TGCGCCAGCAGCCAAGGACTAGCGGGACTGAACGAGCAGTACTTC
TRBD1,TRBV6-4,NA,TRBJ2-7,CARYGTGGSYEQYF,TGTGCCAGATATGGGACAGGGGGCTCCTACGAGCAGTACTTC
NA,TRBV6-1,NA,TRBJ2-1,CASARGGTANDEQFF,TGTGCCAGCGCCAGGGGCGGGACAGCTAACGATGAGCAGTTCTTC
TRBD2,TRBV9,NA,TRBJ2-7,CASSVGLAGLYEQYF,TGTGCCAGCAGCGTAGGTCTAGCGGGCCTATACGAGCAGTACTTC
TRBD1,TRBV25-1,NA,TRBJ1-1,CASSAGQRTEAFF,TGTGCCAGCAGCGCGGGACAGAGGACTGAAGCTTTCTTT
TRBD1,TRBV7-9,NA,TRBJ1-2,CSSGQSGQSYGYTF,TGTTCCAGCGGCCAGTCGGGACAGTCCTATGGCTACACCTTC
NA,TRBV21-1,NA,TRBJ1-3,CASSKRSSGNTIYF,TGTGCCAGCAGCAAAAGGAGCTCTGGAAACACCATATATTTT
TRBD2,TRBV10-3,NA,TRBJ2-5,CAISESGGGWTQYF,TGTGCCATCAGTGAGAGCGGGGGGGGGTGGACCCAGTACTTC
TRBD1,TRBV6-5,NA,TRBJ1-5,CASKQGFSENQPQHF,TGTGCCAGCAAACAGGGGTTCTCGGAAAATCAGCCCCAGCATTTT
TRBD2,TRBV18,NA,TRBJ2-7,CASSPGLAGTTYEQYF,TGTGCCAGCTCACCGGGACTAGCGGGAACCACCTACGAGCAGTACTTC
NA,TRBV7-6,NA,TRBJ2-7,CASSLVAGLSYEQYF,TGTGCCAGCAGCTTAGTTGCAGGGCTTTCCTACGAGCAGTACTTC
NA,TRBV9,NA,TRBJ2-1,CASSVGLAGEQFF,TGTGCCAGCAGCGTAGGGCTAGCCGGTGAGCAGTTCTTC
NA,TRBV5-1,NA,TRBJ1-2,CASSLAVSGYGYTF,TGCGCCAGCAGCTTGGCAGTTTCAGGTTATGGCTACACCTTC
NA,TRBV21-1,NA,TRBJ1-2,CASSKLGQGGGYTF,TGTGCCAGCAGCAAGCTGGGGCAGGGGGGCGGCTACACCTTC
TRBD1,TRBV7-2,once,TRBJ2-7,CASSAQGKGSYEQYF,TGTGCCAGCAGCGCACAGGGGAAGGGCTCCTACGAGCAGTACTTC
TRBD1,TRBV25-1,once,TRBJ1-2,CASSVQGADYGYTF,TGTGCCAGCAGTGTACAGGGGGCAGACTATGGCTACACCTTC
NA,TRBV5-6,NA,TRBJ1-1,CASSGDTENTEAFF,TGTGCCAGCAGCGGGGACACGGAAAACACTGAAGCTTTCTTT
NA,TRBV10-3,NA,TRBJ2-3,CAISDLKRDTQYF,TGTGCCATCAGTGACTTAAAGCGTGATACGCAGTATTTT